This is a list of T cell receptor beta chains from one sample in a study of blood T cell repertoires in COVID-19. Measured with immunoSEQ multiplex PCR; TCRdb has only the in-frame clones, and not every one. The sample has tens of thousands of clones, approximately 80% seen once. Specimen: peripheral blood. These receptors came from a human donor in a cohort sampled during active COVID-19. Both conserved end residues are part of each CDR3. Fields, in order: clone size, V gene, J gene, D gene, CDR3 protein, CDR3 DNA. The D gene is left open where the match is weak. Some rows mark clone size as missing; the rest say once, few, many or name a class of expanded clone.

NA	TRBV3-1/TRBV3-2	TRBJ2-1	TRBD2	CASSPTTGGQFF	TGTGCCAGCAGCCCGACGACGGGGGGGCAGTTCTTC
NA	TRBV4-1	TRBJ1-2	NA	CASSQGQRYGYTF	TGCGCCAGCAGCCAGGGACAACGGTATGGCTACACCTTC
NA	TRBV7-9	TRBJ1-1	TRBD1	CASSLRTGDTEAFF	TGTGCCAGCAGCCTACGGACAGGGGACACTGAAGCTTTCTTT
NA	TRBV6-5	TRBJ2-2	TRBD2	CASTSGGDTGELFF	TGTGCCAGCACTAGCGGGGGAGACACCGGGGAGCTGTTTTTT
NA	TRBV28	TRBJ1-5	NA	CATKRGIGQPQHF	TGTGCCACCAAGAGGGGGATTGGGCAGCCCCAGCATTTT
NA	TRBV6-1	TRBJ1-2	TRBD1	CASSEGRDSRFYGYTF	TGTGCCAGCAGTGAAGGCCGGGACAGCCGCTTCTATGGCTACACCTTC
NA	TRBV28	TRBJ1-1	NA	CASSPAGGRGDTEAFF	TGTGCCAGCAGTCCCGCGGGGGGGAGAGGGGACACTGAAGCTTTCTTT
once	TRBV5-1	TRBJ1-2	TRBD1	CASSISGQGVGGYTF	TGCGCCAGCAGCATCTCAGGACAGGGGGTAGGTGGCTACACCTTC
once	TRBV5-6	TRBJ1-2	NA	CASSPGSARGYTF	TGTGCCAGCAGCCCTGGGAGTGCCCGTGGCTACACCTTC
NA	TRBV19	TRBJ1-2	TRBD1	CASSIIGTGQRSGYTF	TGTGCCAGTAGTATAATCGGGACAGGGCAACGTTCTGGCTACACCTTC
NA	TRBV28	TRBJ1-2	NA	CASSPGGRGDYGYTF	TGTGCCAGCAGTCCGGGGGGCCGGGGGGACTATGGCTACACCTTC
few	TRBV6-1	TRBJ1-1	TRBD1	CASSEGTGNTEAFF	TGTGCCAGCAGTGAAGGGACAGGGAACACTGAAGCTTTCTTT
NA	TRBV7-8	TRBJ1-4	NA	CASSLGHSRTEKLFF	TGTGCCAGCAGCTTAGGTCACAGTAGAACTGAAAAACTGTTTTTT
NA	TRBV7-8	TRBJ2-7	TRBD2	CASSLNARGQVIAGGYEQYF	TGTGCCAGCAGCTTAAACGCCCGGGGGCAGGTGATAGCGGGGGGCTACGAGCAGTACTTC
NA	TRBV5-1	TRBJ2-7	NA	CASSSPNYEQYF	TGCGCCAGCAGCTCCCCCAACTACGAGCAGTACTTC
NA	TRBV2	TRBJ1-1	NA	CASSERTEAFF	TGTGCCAGCAGTGAAAGAACAGAAGCTTTCTTT
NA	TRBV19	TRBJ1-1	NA	CASSLDLRGTEAFF	TGTGCCAGTAGCCTGGATCTCAGAGGGACTGAAGCTTTCTTT
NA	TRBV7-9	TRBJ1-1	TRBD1	CASSLNRGIEAFF	TGTGCCAGCAGCTTAAACAGGGGAATTGAAGCTTTCTTT
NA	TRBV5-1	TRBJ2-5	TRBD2	CASTGSGKETQYF	TGCGCCAGCACCGGTAGCGGGAAAGAGACCCAGTACTTC
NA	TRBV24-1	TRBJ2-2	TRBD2	CATSDLGGANTGELFF	TGTGCCACCAGTGATTTGGGGGGGGCGAACACCGGGGAGCTGTTTTTT
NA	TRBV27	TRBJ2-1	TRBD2	CASTAWTSGSPEQFF	TGTGCCAGCACCGCATGGACTAGCGGGAGTCCTGAGCAGTTCTTC
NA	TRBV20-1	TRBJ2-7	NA	CSATETGVPPYEQYF	TGCAGTGCTACTGAGACAGGAGTGCCCCCCTACGAGCAGTACTTC
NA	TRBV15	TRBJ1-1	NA	CATSRGGGMSTEAFF	TGTGCCACCAGCAGAGGGGGGGGAATGAGCACTGAAGCTTTCTTT
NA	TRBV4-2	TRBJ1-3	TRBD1	CASSPGQGRSGNTIYF	TGTGCCAGCAGCCCGGGACAGGGCCGCTCTGGAAACACCATATATTTT
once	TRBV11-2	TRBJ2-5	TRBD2	CASSLLAAGAMEKTQYF	TGTGCCAGCAGCCTTCTTGCGGCGGGAGCAATGGAGAAGACCCAGTACTTC
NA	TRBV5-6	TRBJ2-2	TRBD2	CASSAVGLAGAGTGELFF	TGTGCCAGCAGCGCCGTGGGCTTAGCGGGGGCGGGCACCGGGGAGCTGTTTTTT
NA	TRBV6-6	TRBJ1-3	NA	CASSRSGALDGNTIYF	TGTGCCAGCAGCCGATCGGGGGCGCTCGACGGAAACACCATATATTTT
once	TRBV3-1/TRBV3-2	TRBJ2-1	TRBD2	CASSGAGEPYNEQFF	TGTGCCAGCTCAGGAGCGGGAGAACCCTACAATGAGCAGTTCTTC
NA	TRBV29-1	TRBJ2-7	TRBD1	CSVAPTRGPYEQYF	TGCAGCGTTGCCCCAACTAGGGGGCCTTACGAGCAGTACTTC